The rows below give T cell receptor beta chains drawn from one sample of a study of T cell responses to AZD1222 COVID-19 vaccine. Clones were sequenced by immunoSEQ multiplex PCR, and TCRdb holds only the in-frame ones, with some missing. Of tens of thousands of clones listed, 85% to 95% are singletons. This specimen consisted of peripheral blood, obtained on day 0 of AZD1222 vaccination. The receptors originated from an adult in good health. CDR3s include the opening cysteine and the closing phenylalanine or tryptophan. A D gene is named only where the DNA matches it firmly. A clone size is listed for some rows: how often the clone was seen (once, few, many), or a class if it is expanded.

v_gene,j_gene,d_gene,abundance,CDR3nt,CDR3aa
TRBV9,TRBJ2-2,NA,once,TGTGCCAGCAGGTGGGGGGACGCCGGGGAGCTGTTTTTT,CASRWGDAGELFF
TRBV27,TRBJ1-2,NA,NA,TGTGCCAGCAAAGTTTTCTCACAGGGCTACTATGGCTACACCTTC,CASKVFSQGYYGYTF
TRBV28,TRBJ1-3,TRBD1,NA,TGTGCCAGCACCGGTTTGAGGGGACAGGGGGCTTCTGGAAACACCATATATTTT,CASTGLRGQGASGNTIYF
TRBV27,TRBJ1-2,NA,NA,TGTGCCAGCGCCTCAGGAGGGGGCTATGGCTACACCTTC,CASASGGGYGYTF
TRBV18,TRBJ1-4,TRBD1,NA,TGTGCCAGCTCGCCTGACAGGGGGCGGGATGAAAAACTGTTTTTT,CASSPDRGRDEKLFF
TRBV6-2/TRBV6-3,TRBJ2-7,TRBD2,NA,TGTGCCAGCAGCGGGGGGTCGAGCTCCTACGAGCAGTACTTC,CASSGGSSSYEQYF
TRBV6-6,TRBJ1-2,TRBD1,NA,TGTGCCAGCAGTCCCCCCGGGACAGGGGGCTCTACCGCCAAGGGCTACACCTTC,CASSPPGTGGSTAKGYTF
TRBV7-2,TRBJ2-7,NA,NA,TGTGCCAGCAGCTTCGACACATACCATACCTACGAGCAGTACTTC,CASSFDTYHTYEQYF
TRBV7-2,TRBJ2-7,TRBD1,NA,TGTGCCAGCAGCCTCCAACAGGGGGCCGGCTACGAGCAGTACTTC,CASSLQQGAGYEQYF
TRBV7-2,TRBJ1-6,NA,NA,TGTGCCAGCAGCGCAACCCAGAGCTCCTATAATTCACCCCTCCACTTT,CASSATQSSYNSPLHF
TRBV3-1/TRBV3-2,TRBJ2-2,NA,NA,TGTGCCAGCAGCCTCCAAGGGATCAACACCGGGGAGCTGTTTTTT,CASSLQGINTGELFF
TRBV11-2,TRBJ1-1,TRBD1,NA,TGTGCCAGCAGCTTAGGGGGACAGGTGTACACTGAAGCTTTCTTT,CASSLGGQVYTEAFF
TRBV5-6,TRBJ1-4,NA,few,TGTGCCAGCAGCCTGTGGACGACTTGGGAAAAACTGTTTTTT,CASSLWTTWEKLFF
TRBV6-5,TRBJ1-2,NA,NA,TGTGCCAGCATCGAGACACCTACTAACTATGGCTACACCTTC,CASIETPTNYGYTF
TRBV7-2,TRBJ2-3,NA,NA,TGTGCCAGCGTGAGGGTTTCCCTAAGCACAGATACGCAGTATTTT,CASVRVSLSTDTQYF
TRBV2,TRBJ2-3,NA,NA,TGTGCCAGCCAATCAACTAGCACAGATACGCAGTATTTT,CASQSTSTDTQYF
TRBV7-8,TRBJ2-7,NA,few,TGTGCCAGCAGCTTAGCCGACGGGCTGCTTAACGAGCAGTACTTC,CASSLADGLLNEQYF
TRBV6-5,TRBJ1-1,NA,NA,TGTGCCAGCAGAACCACAGGGCTGGTCACTGAAGCTTTCTTT,CASRTTGLVTEAFF